The present T cell receptor beta chain was sequenced within a study of T cell responses to AZD1222 COVID-19 vaccine (dated by TCRdb to the early 2020s). Notes on the research overall: Because spike-specific TCR depth and breadth did not differ between the two schedules, AZD1222 recipients who got a second dose at roughly 4 weeks were pooled with those who got a second dose at roughly 12 weeks. TCR sequencing was performed for 233 trial participants, of whom roughly 200 were given two doses of AZD1222 and some 26 were given two doses of MenACWY control vaccine. Enrollment into the trials was organized by age into subgroups of 18-55, 56-69 and 70-plus years, and those subgroups contained roughly 140, 27 and 60 TCR-sequenced participants, respectively.

Here is what the overall study found, with its caveats: After two AZD1222 doses, both the breadth and the depth of spike-specific TCRs were significantly higher than at day 0 and than in MenACWY recipients. Because no day 14 peak-response samples were available, the repertoires could be characterized only after the peak T cell response. Conclusions about previously exposed vaccinees are limited, since just six or seven AZD1222 recipients were seropositive for SARS-CoV-2 at baseline. Nearly half of unique spike-specific TCRs reportedly recognized epitopes outside regions mutated in the B.1.351 and B.1.1.7 variants. Participants were mostly white British, with more females than males. The authors suggested clonal diversity may have been underestimated. CD4 TCRs associated with the vaccine covered the entire spike protein, and the dominant responses were in regions 160-218 and 743-854. In the small 56-69-year group, the increase in depth fell short of significance, most likely because of low power.

The CDR3 regions of human TCRbeta chains were subjected to immunosequencing. In the original analysis: TCRs in the repertoires were matched against a reference library of SARS-CoV-2-specific TCRs that had been generated with the MIRA antigen-specificity platform. Breadth meant the fraction of unique TCRs that were SARS-CoV-2-associated, whereas depth meant the fraction of total T cells that were SARS-CoV-2-associated. Using the MIRA data, each spike-specific TCR was mapped to the spike region that the TCR reacts to and placed in a CD4 or CD8 class. Log10-transformed breadth and depth values were compared by one-way ANOVA with Sidak's multiple comparisons tests. In its TCRdb copy, this immuneACCESS table keeps in-frame sequences only and misses some clones. Where compared with another copy, unresolved V genes explain less than half of these, and the others have no known cause. V and J calls and clone size are given by that table; D and trimming were obtained from the DNA. Present in this sample are 99,000 or so clones, 93% of which were seen just once. Of the sample, approximately 4.7% is held by the ten largest clones.

The time point label for this specimen denotes: baseline before first vaccination. Vaccinee samples came from UK trials COV001 and COV002, including a single-blind randomized controlled phase 2/3 trial of AZD1222 (ChAdOx1 nCoV-19) in healthy adults. For TCRbeta chain sequencing, PBMC samples from trial participants were taken at day 0 and at day 28 after the second dose. Comments on this clone: No antigen is known for it. No clone much larger than this one lies a single base away; base qualities are absent.

V drops 5 bases and J drops 1 base, leaving 13 bases in between. The CDR3 spans 15 residues, from the cysteine through the phenylalanine. Only the CDR3 region is kept as DNA, spanning 45 bases read in frame from base 1. Looking up the germline V gene yields CDR1 SGHTA and CDR2 FQGNSA. Sample: peripheral blood, taken on day 0 of AZD1222 vaccination. The chain is assembled from TRBV7-2 and TRBJ2-3; 5 matching bases give a weak D call of TRBD2. The TCR comes from an adult in good health. The nucleotide sequence reads TGTGCCAGCAGCCCCGACTACCTCGGCACAGATACGCAGTATTTT. It translates as CASSPDYLGTDTQYF.